These 17 T cell receptor beta chains were sequenced from one sample in a study of OX40 agonist ivuxolimab in advanced cancers. Assay: immunoSEQ multiplex PCR; the TCRdb copy retains only in-frame clones and omits some. The sample gives 25,000 to 35,000 clones, 70% to 85% of which show up once; roughly 21% is in the top ten. Sequencing was performed on CD4+ or CD8+ T cells sorted from blood, taken in a trial of the OX40 agonist ivuxolimab. The receptors stem from an adult with an advanced solid tumor such as melanoma, head and neck, liver or kidney cancer.

The chain has TRBV6-6 and TRBJ2-3; 8 bases are a match to TRBD2. The CDR3 sequence is 14 residues long. Germline V lookup: CDR1 MNHNY, CDR2 SVGAGI (reference sequence). The J segment lost 1 base and the V segment lost 4 bases, leaving 1 base of the junction unmatched. The CDR3 protein is CASSSLAGTDTQYF. The CDR3 region has the DNA TGTGCCAGCAGTTCACTAGCGGGCACAGATACGCAGTATTTT.

A note on this clone: One junction end disagrees with the germline gene, perhaps due to a read error. This chain connects TRBV13 to TRBJ1-1, with unresolved D. Germline values: CDR1 PRHDT, CDR2 FYEKMQ (reference sequence). The CDR3 runs to 14 residues. The CDR3 sequence is CASSLGLVVSEAFF. The CDR3 DNA is TGTGCCAGCAGCCTAGGGTTGGTGGTTAGTGAAGCTTTCTTT.

The chain uses TRBV4-1 and TRBJ2-3, with 10 bases matching TRBD2. CDR1 is MGHRA and CDR2 is YSYEKL in the germline V gene. The V segment lost 4 bases and the J segment 2 bases; nucleotides outside the gene matches: 6. The CDR3 spans 16 residues. The CDR3 coding sequence is TGCGCCAGCAGCCCAGAAGCGGGAGGGAACACAGATACGCAGTATTTT. Translation gives CASSPEAGGNTDTQYF.

V is TRBV7-9 and J is TRBJ2-1; no definite D call. The CDR3 is made up of 11 amino acids. Trimming left V 5 bases short and J 10 bases short, with 9 bases between. Germline values: CDR1 SEHNR, CDR2 FQNEAQ (reference sequence). CDR3 nucleotides: TGTGCCAGCAGCCCGACCTGGGAGCAGTTCTTC. Amino acids: CASSPTWEQFF.

This rearrangement joins TRBV23-1 to TRBJ2-3; 13 nucleotides agree with TRBD2. TRBV23-1 is placed among ORFs of uncertain function. The CDR3 length is 19 residues. J gave up 1 base and V 2 bases, and 9 bases lay outside the gene matches. The CDR3 sequence is CASSQTGTSGDCGTDTQYF. DNA of the CDR3: TGCGCCAGCAGTCAAACAGGGACTAGCGGGGACTGTGGCACAGATACGCAGTATTTT.

This clone has only one observation. The chain uses TRBV9 and TRBJ2-1; D is unclear. CDR1 is SGDLS, CDR2 YYNGEE, per germline. Trimming removed 0 bases from V and 10 bases from J, with 11 bases in between. CDR3 length: 13 amino acids. The CDR3, as DNA: TGTGCCAGCAGCGTAGTGGGCCTAGGGGAGCAGTTCTTC. Translated, it gives CASSVVGLGEQFF.

The chain's CDR3 is CASSDRGTDQPQHF. The CDR3 coding sequence is TGTGCCAGCTCTGACAGGGGAACAGACCAGCCCCAGCATTTT. The chain uses TRBV2 and TRBJ1-5; 8 positions match TRBD1. Germline CDR1 SNHLY, CDR2 FYNNEI. The V gene end was trimmed by 8 bases and the J gene end by 7 bases; junction bases not matched to a gene: 10. The CDR3 runs to 14 residues.

Here the CDR3 reads CASSQGPRLRGGGEQFF. DNA for the CDR3: TGCGCCAGCAGCCAAGGTCCAAGGCTCCGGGGGGGAGGGGAGCAGTTCTTC. The V gene is TRBV4-3, the J gene TRBJ2-1; 8 bases fit TRBD2. CDR3 size: 17 residues. CDR1 and CDR2 (germline): LGHNA, YSLEER. J gave up 10 bases and V 1 base, and 15 bases lay outside the gene matches.

The chain carries TRBV29-1 and TRBJ1-3; D gene uncertain. CDR1 and CDR2 (germline): SQVTM, ANQGSEA. V was cut by 0 bases and J by 3 bases, with 15 bases left in between. CDR3 length: 16 amino acids. CDR3 protein: CSVEESAELFGNTIYF. The CDR3 DNA reads TGCAGCGTTGAAGAGTCCGCGGAACTCTTTGGAAACACCATATATTTT. The whole variable domain, filled in from reference TRBV29-1 and TRBJ1-3, reads SAVISQKPSRDICQRGTSLTIQCQVDSQVTMMFWYRQQPGQSLTLIATANQGSEATYESGFVIDKFPISRPNLTFSTLTVSNMSPEDSSIYLCSVEESAELFGNTIYFGEGSWLTVV.

The chain employs TRBV4-1 and TRBJ2-1; 7 positions agree with TRBD1. V was clipped by 2 bases and J by 9 bases; unmatched bases: 4. In germline, CDR1 is MGHRA, CDR2 YSYEKL. The CDR3 contains 13 residues. CDR3 coding DNA: TGCGCCAGCAGCCAATACAGGGGCCCTGAGCAGTTCTTC. Translation gives CASSQYRGPEQFF.

This clone is medium-sized (0.01 to 0.1%) within its sample. The chain carries TRBV9 and TRBJ1-1; D is unresolved. V was shortened by 3 bases and J by 0 bases, with 12 bases between the two germline ends. CDR3 length: 15 amino acids. Looked up from germline, CDR1 is SGDLS and CDR2 is YYNGEE. The CDR3: CASSGAELLNTEAFF. DNA of the CDR3: TGTGCCAGCAGCGGTGCAGAACTTTTGAACACTGAAGCTTTCTTT.

The V gene is TRBV11-2, the J gene TRBJ1-6, with 11 bases aligning to TRBD1. The J segment lost 10 bases and the V segment lost 0 bases, leaving 8 bases of the junction unmatched. The CDR3 is 17 residues long. The germline CDR1 and CDR2 sequences are SGHAT and FQNNGV. CDR3 residues: CASSLDRGTGGGSPLHF. The CDR3 bases are TGTGCCAGCAGCTTAGATCGAGGGACAGGGGGTGGGTCACCCCTCCACTTT.

CDR3: CASSLYVNTEAFF. CDR3 nucleotides: TGCGCCAGCAGCTTGTATGTGAACACTGAAGCTTTCTTT. This chain connects TRBV5-1 to TRBJ1-1; D ambiguous. The germline gives CDR1 SGHRS, CDR2 YFSETQ. Trimming shortened V by 1 base and J by 0 bases, and 4 bases separated the two germline ends. The CDR3 loop spans 13 amino acids.

The chain's CDR3 is CASSPDRSGPQHF. The DNA for the CDR3 is TGTGCCAGCAGCCCTGACCGGTCAGGGCCCCAGCATTTT. J is TRBJ1-5 and V is TRBV7-9; no definite D call. This CDR3 is 13 amino acids long. Germline CDR1 and CDR2: SEHNR and FQNEAQ (reference sequence). Trimming took 5 bases from V and 9 from J, leaving 14 bases between them.

The chain couples TRBV4-1 to TRBJ2-5; 8 bases are shared with TRBD2. Losses at the gene ends were 6 bases for V and 3 bases for J; bases not matched to a gene: 9. This CDR3 spans 15 amino acids. The germline CDR1 and CDR2 sequences are MGHRA and YSYEKL. Here the CDR3 DNA reads TGCGCCAGCAGTCTAGCGGGTGGGGAAAAAGAGACCCAGTACTTC. Protein product: CASSLAGGEKETQYF.

This clone was observed a single time. V usage is TRBV27 and J usage is TRBJ2-7, with D tentatively TRBD2 (6 bases). The germline V and J ends were trimmed by 4 bases and 4 bases, with 14 bases remaining between them. The CDR3 sequence is 14 residues long. Germline CDR1 and CDR2: MNHEY and SMNVEV (reference sequence). The CDR3 region is CASSSRGGEYEQYF. The CDR3 bases are TGTGCCAGCAGTTCCCGAGGAGGGGAATACGAGCAGTACTTC.

This clone was detected many times. V usage is TRBV4-1 and J usage is TRBJ1-2; D gene ambiguous. This CDR3 has 12 amino acids. Germline CDR1 reads MGHRA; CDR2 reads YSYEKL. V was pared by 0 bases and J by 4 bases, with 3 bases between. The CDR3 DNA is TGCGCCAGCAGCCAAGACACCTATGGCTACACCTTC. It is translated as CASSQDTYGYTF.